The 19 T cell receptor beta chains listed next were all sequenced from one sample in a study of OX40 agonist ivuxolimab in advanced cancers. The library was produced with the immunoSEQ multiplex PCR assay. Drawn from immuneACCESS, this table holds only the in-frame rearrangements with V and J called that TCRdb kept. Clones are partly lost; checked studies trace under half to an unresolved V gene and leave the rest unexplained. This sample gives fewer than 85,000 clones in total; about three quarters of them show up just once. The ten largest clones capture 1.6% of the sample. Specimen: CD4+ or CD8+ T cells sorted from blood, collected in a trial of the OX40 agonist ivuxolimab. The source of these receptors is an adult with an advanced solid tumor such as melanoma, head and neck, liver or kidney cancer.

This clone was seen a few times. The V gene is TRBV10-1, the J gene TRBJ1-1; D remains ambiguous. Trimming removed 0 bases at V and 1 base at J, with 9 bases between. Germline V gene data show CDR1 as WNHNN and CDR2 as SYGVQD (reference sequence). This CDR3 has 15 amino acids. The CDR3 here is CASSESYMGNTEAFF. In nucleotides, the CDR3 is TGCGCCAGCAGTGAGTCGTATATGGGGAACACTGAAGCTTTCTTT.

This clone turned up a few times. The rearrangement uses TRBV5-1 and TRBJ2-2; TRBD2 matches at 7 bases. The CDR3 contains 15 residues. V lost 0 bases, J lost 5 bases, and 4 bases stayed unmatched. Germline V gene lookup returns CDR1 SGHRS and CDR2 YFSETQ. CDR3 sequence (DNA): TGCGCCAGCAGCTTGGTTGCGGGAGAAACCGGGGAGCTGTTTTTT. Residues: CASSLVAGETGELFF.

The genes are TRBV4-1 and TRBJ2-5, with 8 bases lining up with TRBD2. Per germline, CDR1 MGHRA and CDR2 YSYEKL. With 5 bases clipped from V and 0 bases from J, the junction kept 8 bases outside the gene matches. The CDR3 runs to 16 residues. The CDR3 bases are TGCGCCAGCAGCTTAAGCGGGGGAGAAAACCAAGAGACCCAGTACTTC. Its translation: CASSLSGGENQETQYF.

The chain joins TRBV4-2 to TRBJ2-5; 12 nucleotides align to TRBD2. The CDR3 extends over 17 amino acids. Losses at the gene ends were 3 bases for V and 1 base for J; bases not matched to a gene: 6. From germline, CDR1 is LGHNA and CDR2 YNFKEQ. Written as DNA, the CDR3 is TGTGCCAGCAGCCACCCGACTAGCGGGGGATCCCAAGAGACCCAGTACTTC. Its translation is CASSHPTSGGSQETQYF.

This CDR3 reads CASSTGLAGGPYYNEQFF. For the CDR3, the DNA is TGTGCCAGCAGTACTGGACTAGCGGGAGGGCCGTATTACAATGAGCAGTTCTTC. J is TRBJ2-1 and V is TRBV28; 15 bases are shared with TRBD2. The germline V gene encodes CDR1 MDHEN and CDR2 SYDVKM. The ends lost 5 bases at V and 4 bases at J; junction bases unmatched: 9. The CDR3 is made up of 18 amino acids.

The chain has TRBV6-6 and TRBJ2-7; D perhaps matches TRBD1 (6 bases). Germline CDR1 MNHNY, CDR2 SVGAGI (reference sequence). The ends were cut back, 5 bases at V and 0 bases at J, with 11 bases in the middle. The CDR3 spans 14 residues. CDR3 sequence reads: CASSQRTDSYEQYF. The CDR3, as DNA: TGTGCCAGCAGTCAACGGACAGACTCCTACGAGCAGTACTTC.

The J gene is TRBJ2-1, the V gene TRBV13; the match to TRBD2 covers 11 bases. This CDR3 comprises 16 residues. Trimming cost V 5 bases and J 6 bases; bases outside gene matches: 9. Per the germline V gene, CDR1 is PRHDT and CDR2 is FYEKMQ (reference sequence). As DNA, the CDR3 is TGTGCCAGCAGCAAGGTAGCGGGAGGGTTATTCAATGAGCAGTTCTTC. This encodes CASSKVAGGLFNEQFF.

Only a few counts were recorded for this clone. The V and J genes are TRBV30 and TRBJ1-2; the D is unclear. Trimming removed 0 bases at V and 3 bases at J, with 8 bases between. This CDR3 has 13 residues. Germline lookup yields CDR1 GTSNPN and CDR2 SVGIG (reference sequence). CDR3 DNA: TGTGCCTGGAGTGTAATGTGGGACTATGGCTACACCTTC. This translates into CAWSVMWDYGYTF.

The chain links TRBV27 to TRBJ1-1, with TRBD1 as a possible D gene (5 bases). The CDR3 is 15 residues long. Germline values: CDR1 MNHEY, CDR2 SMNVEV (reference sequence). Between the trimmed V and J ends, which lost 5 bases and 0 bases, there was a span of 13 bases. The DNA of the CDR3 is TGTGCCAGCAGTCTATTACAGGAGATGAACACTGAAGCTTTCTTT. This gives the protein CASSLLQEMNTEAFF.

The chain uses TRBV11-1 and TRBJ2-7, with no clear D. The CDR3 totals 13 residues. From germline, CDR1 is SGHAT and CDR2 FQDESV (reference sequence). With 3 bases removed from V and 3 bases from J, the gap between germline ends came to 9 bases. CDR3 DNA: TGTGCCAGCAGCTTTTTGACGGACTACGAGCAGTACTTC. It yields the protein CASSFLTDYEQYF.

V usage is TRBV5-1 and J usage is TRBJ2-3; D is ambiguous. The CDR3 runs to 15 residues. In germline, CDR1 is SGHRS, CDR2 YFSETQ. Between the trimmed V and J ends, which lost 5 bases and 3 bases, there was a span of 16 bases. Here the CDR3 DNA reads TGCGCCAGCAGTTTGCAGGTTGTCGGGACAGATACGCAGTATTTT. Translating it yields CASSLQVVGTDTQYF.

The chain has TRBV21-1 and TRBJ2-4; TRBD2, the table's D call, was not compared with the DNA. TRBV21-1 is a recognized pseudogene. The CDR3 consists of 18 residues. This chain's CDR3 is CASSKGAVRKIAKNIQYF. DNA for the CDR3: TGTGCCAGCAGCAAAGGCGCGGTTCGGAAAATAGCCAAAAACATTCAGTACTTC.

For the CDR3, the DNA is TGCGCCAGCAGCTTGGATTACAATGAGCAGTTCTTC. It is translated as CASSLDYNEQFF. The genes are TRBV5-1 and TRBJ2-1; D uncertain. Trimming took off 0 bases at V and 4 bases at J, with 2 bases between the two ends. This CDR3 has 12 residues. Germline values: CDR1 SGHRS, CDR2 YFSETQ.

The chain has TRBV30 and TRBJ1-1, with 8 bases aligning to TRBD1. The CDR3 has 15 residues. The junction had 10 bases not matched to a gene; V was cut back by 3 bases and J by 4 bases. The germline V gene has CDR1 GTSNPN and CDR2 SVGIG (reference sequence). This CDR3 reads CAWSGQTGVGTEAFF. Written as DNA, the CDR3 is TGTGCCTGGAGCGGCCAGACAGGGGTTGGCACTGAAGCTTTCTTT.

The V and J genes are TRBV2 and TRBJ2-7; a weak D match, TRBD1 (6 bases). The germline V and J ends were trimmed by 6 bases and 5 bases, with 23 bases remaining between them. Per germline, CDR1 SNHLY and CDR2 FYNNEI. This CDR3 has 16 amino acids. The DNA for the CDR3 is TGTGCCAGCAGAATCACGGGGACACCCGGGGCTGACGAGCAGTACTTC. Translation: CASRITGTPGADEQYF.

V is TRBV18 and J is TRBJ2-1, with 13 bases lining up with TRBD2. The CDR3 has 16 amino acids. After removal of 3 bases from V and 7 bases from J, the junction contained 6 bases not matched to a gene. Germline CDR1 is KGHSH and CDR2 is LQKENI. This chain's CDR3 is CASSPMTSGGLNEQFF. For the CDR3, the DNA is TGTGCCAGCTCACCGATGACTAGCGGGGGGTTGAATGAGCAGTTCTTC. Full variable domain (rest looked up from reference TRBV18 and TRBJ2-1): NAGVMQNPRHLVRRRGQEARLRCSPMKGHSHVYWYRQLPEEGLKFMVYLQKENIIDESGMPKERFSAEFPKEGPSILRIQQVVRGDSAAYFCASSPMTSGGLNEQFFGPGTRLTVL.

In its sample, this clone was seen once. The chain couples TRBV12-5 to TRBJ1-5, with D unresolved. This CDR3 comprises 15 residues. CDR1 LGHNT and CDR2 FRNRAP come from the germline V gene. V lost 6 bases and J 6 bases, leaving 18 bases between the germline ends. CDR3 sequence (DNA): TGTGCTAGTGGCTCCCATTGGACGGCGGGTCAGCCCCAGCATTTT. This sequence encodes CASGSHWTAGQPQHF. Combining the CDR3 with reference TRBV12-5 and TRBJ1-5 gives the whole variable domain DARVTQTPRHKVTEMGQEVTMRCQPILGHNTVFWYRQTMMQGLELLAYFRNRAPLDDSGMPKDRFSAEMPDATLATLKIQPSEPRDSAVYFCASGSHWTAGQPQHFGDGTRLSIL.

The chain uses TRBV6-1 and TRBJ2-7; 9 positions agree with TRBD2. The germline V gene has CDR1 MNHNS and CDR2 SASEGT. V lost 4 bases to trimming and J lost 1 base; unmatched junction nucleotides: 2. The CDR3 totals 14 residues. The CDR3 region is CASSATSGSYEQYF. CDR3 sequence (DNA): TGTGCCAGCAGTGCGACTAGCGGTTCCTACGAGCAGTACTTC.

This clone was picked up one time. The chain is built from TRBV5-1 and TRBJ1-2, with 9 nucleotides matching TRBD1. The CDR3 has 16 amino acids. Losses at the gene ends were 6 bases for V and 5 bases for J; bases not matched to a gene: 14. Germline CDR1 reads SGHRS; CDR2 reads YFSETQ. DNA for the CDR3: TGCGCCAGCAACAACCAGATAACAGGGGGCGTATATGGCTACACCTTC. Translation: CASNNQITGGVYGYTF.